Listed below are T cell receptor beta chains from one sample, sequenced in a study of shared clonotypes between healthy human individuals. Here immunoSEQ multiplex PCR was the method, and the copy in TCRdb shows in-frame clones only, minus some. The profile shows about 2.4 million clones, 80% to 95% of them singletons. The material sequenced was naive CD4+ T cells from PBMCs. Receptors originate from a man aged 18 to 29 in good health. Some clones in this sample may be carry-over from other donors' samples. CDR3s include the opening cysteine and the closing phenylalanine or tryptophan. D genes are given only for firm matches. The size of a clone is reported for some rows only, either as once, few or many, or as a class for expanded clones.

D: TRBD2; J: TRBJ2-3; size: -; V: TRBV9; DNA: TGTGCCAGCAGCACTAGCGGGAGGACAGATACGCAGTATTTT; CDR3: CASSTSGRTDTQYF
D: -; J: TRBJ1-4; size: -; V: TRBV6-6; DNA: TGTGCCAGCACGGCGTTTGTTCGGGAAAAACTGTTTTTT; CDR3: CASTAFVREKLFF
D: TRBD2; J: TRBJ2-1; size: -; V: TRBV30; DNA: TGTGCCTGGACCCAACTAGCGGGAGGGGACAATGAGCAGTTCTTC; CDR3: CAWTQLAGGDNEQFF
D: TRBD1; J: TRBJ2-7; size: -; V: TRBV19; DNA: TGTGCCAGTAGTAATCCAGGGGGCTACGAGCAGTACTTC; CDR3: CASSNPGGYEQYF
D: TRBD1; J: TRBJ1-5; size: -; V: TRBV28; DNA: TGTGCCAGCAGTTTTCCGACAGGGGGCAGTCAGCCCCAGCATTTT; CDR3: CASSFPTGGSQPQHF
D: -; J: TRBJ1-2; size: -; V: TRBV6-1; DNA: TGTGCCAGCAGCCAATATGGCTACACCTTC; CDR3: CASSQYGYTF
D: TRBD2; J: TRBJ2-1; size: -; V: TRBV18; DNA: TGTGCCAGCTCACCCGGGACTAGCGGGAGTGGAGAGCAGTTCTTC; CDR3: CASSPGTSGSGEQFF
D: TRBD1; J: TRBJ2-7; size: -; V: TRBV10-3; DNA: TGTGCCATCAGTCCTCAGGGGGACTCCTACGAGCAGTACTTC; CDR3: CAISPQGDSYEQYF
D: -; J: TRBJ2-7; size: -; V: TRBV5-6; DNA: TGTGCCAGCAGCTCTCGGGGATTGCCCTACGAGCAGTACTTC; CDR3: CASSSRGLPYEQYF
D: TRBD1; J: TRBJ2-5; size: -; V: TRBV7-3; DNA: TGTGCCAGCAGCCCCCCGGGACAGGGGGCGTCTAGCGGGAACAAACAGCAAGAGACCCAGTACTTC; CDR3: CASSPPGQGASSGNKQQETQYF
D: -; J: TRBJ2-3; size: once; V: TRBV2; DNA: TGTGCCAGCCGCCGGGACACGACAGATACGCAGTATTTT; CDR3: CASRRDTTDTQYF
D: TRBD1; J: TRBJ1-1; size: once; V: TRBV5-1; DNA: TGCGCCAGCAGCTCAGCGACAGGGGGTGGCACTGAAGCTTTCTTT; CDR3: CASSSATGGGTEAFF
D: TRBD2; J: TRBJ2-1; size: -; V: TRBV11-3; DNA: TGTGCCAGCAGCCCAACTAGCGGGAGGGCCCCGAGGGAAGGGCAGTTCTTC; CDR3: CASSPTSGRAPREGQFF
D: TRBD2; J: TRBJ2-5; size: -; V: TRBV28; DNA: TGTGCCAGCAGTCGCTCCGGGACTAGCGGGGTCTACCAAGAGACCCAGTACTTC; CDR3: CASSRSGTSGVYQETQYF
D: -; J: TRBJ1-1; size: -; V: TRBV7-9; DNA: TGTGCCAGCAGCTTAGGTTTCGGGGTCCCGAACACTGAAGCTTTCTTT; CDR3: CASSLGFGVPNTEAFF
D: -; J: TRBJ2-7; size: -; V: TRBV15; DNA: TGTGCCACCAGCAGAGTTGCAACCTCTTACGAGCAGTACTTC; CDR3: CATSRVATSYEQYF
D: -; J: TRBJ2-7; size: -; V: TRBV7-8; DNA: TGTGCCAGCAGCTTAGACGCGCGAGGAGAGCAGTACTTC; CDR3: CASSLDARGEQYF
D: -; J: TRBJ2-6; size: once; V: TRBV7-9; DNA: TGTGCCAGCAGCCCTACTTTAGGGGACATGAGGTCAGGGGCCAACGTCCTGACTTTC; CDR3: CASSPTLGDMRSGANVLTF
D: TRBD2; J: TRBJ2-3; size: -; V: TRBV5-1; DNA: TGCGCCAGCAGACACCTGGCCGGGACTAGCGGAACAGATACGCAGTATTTT; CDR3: CASRHLAGTSGTDTQYF
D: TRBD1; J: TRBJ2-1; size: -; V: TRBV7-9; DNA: TGTGCCAGCAGCCCCCGGATAGGGCAGGGGGTCTACAATGAGCAGTTCTTC; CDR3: CASSPRIGQGVYNEQFF
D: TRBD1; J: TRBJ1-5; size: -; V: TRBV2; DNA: TGTGCCAGCAGCGGACAGGGTTTGAGCAATCAGCCCCAGCATTTT; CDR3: CASSGQGLSNQPQHF
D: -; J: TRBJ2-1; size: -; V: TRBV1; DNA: TGCACCAGCAGCCAAGATAGCCAGGGGGGGTCCTACAATGAGCAGTTCTTC; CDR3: CTSSQDSQGGSYNEQFF
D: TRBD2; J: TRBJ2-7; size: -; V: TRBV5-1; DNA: TGCGCCAGCAGCTTTGAGGCTAGCGGGATCTACGAGCAGTACTTC; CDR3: CASSFEASGIYEQYF
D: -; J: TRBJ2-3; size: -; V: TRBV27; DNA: TGTGCCAGCAGTCGAAGAGATACGCAGTATTTT; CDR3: CASSRRDTQYF
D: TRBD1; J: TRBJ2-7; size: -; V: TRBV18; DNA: TGTGCCAGCTCACCACGCACAGGGGGCTGGTACGAGCAGTACTTC; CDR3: CASSPRTGGWYEQYF
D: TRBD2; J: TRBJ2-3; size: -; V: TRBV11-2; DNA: TGTGCCAGCAGCTTCCAACTAGCGGGAGGGGCAGATACGCAGTATTTT; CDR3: CASSFQLAGGADTQYF
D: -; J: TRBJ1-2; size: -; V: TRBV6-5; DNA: TGTGCCAGCAGTTACTCAGGGGGAGAAGTCGGCTACACCTTC; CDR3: CASSYSGGEVGYTF
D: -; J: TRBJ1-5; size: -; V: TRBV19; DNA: TGTGCCAGTAGTACACCTTCCCTGGGGCTTTATCAGCCCCAGCATTTT; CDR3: CASSTPSLGLYQPQHF
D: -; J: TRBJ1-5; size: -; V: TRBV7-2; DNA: TGTGCCAGCAGTGTACCGCCTCAGCCCCAGCATTTT; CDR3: CASSVPPQPQHF
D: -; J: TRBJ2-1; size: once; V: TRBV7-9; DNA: TGTGCCAGCAGCTTAGTACCAGGGAATGAGCAGTTCTTC; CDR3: CASSLVPGNEQFF
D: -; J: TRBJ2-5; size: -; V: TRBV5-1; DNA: TGCGCCAGCAGTTTCACGCCAGGGGTGGAGACCCAGTACTTC; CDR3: CASSFTPGVETQYF
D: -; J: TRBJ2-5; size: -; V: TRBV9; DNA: TGTGCCAGCAGCGGAACCGGGACACCACAAGAGACCCAGTACTTC; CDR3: CASSGTGTPQETQYF
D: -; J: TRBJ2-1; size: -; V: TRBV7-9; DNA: TGTGCCAGCAGCCAGGGTTTCAATGAGCAGTTCTTC; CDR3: CASSQGFNEQFF
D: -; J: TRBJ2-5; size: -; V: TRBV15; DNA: TGTGCCACCTCAACTCTGGGGGACCAAGAGACCCAGTACTTC; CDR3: CATSTLGDQETQYF
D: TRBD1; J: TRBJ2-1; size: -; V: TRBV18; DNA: TGTGCCAGCTCCCCCGGGACAGGGCCCTACAATGAGCAGTTCTTC; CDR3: CASSPGTGPYNEQFF
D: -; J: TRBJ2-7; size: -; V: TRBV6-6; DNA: TGTGCCAGCAGTTCGCCAGGGACCAGCTCCTACGAGCAGTACTTC; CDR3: CASSSPGTSSYEQYF
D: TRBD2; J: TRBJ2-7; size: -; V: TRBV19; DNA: TGTGCCAGTAGTTCTCAACTAGCGGGAGGAGTTGAGCAGTACTTC; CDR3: CASSSQLAGGVEQYF
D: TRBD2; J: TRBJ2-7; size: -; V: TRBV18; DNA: TGTGCCAGCTCACTAGCGGGAGTTTTCTACGAGCAGTACTTC; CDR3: CASSLAGVFYEQYF
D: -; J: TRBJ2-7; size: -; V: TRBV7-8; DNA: TGTGCCAGCACCCCATTCCGGGTAAAACACGAGCAGTACTTC; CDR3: CASTPFRVKHEQYF
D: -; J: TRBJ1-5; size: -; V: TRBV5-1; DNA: TGCGCCAGCAGCTTGGTTCCGGATGAGCCCCAGCATTTT; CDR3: CASSLVPDEPQHF
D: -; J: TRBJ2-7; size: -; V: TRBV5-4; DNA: TGTGCCAGCAGCCGTGGGACTGCGATATCCTACGAGCAGTACTTC; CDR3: CASSRGTAISYEQYF
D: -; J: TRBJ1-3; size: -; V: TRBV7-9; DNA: TGTGCCAGCAGCTACGGGGTTTCGGGAAACACCATATATTTT; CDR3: CASSYGVSGNTIYF
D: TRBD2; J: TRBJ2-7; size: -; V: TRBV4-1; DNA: TGCGCCAGCAGCCAAGTTGTAGCGGGAGGGGGGGAGCAGTACTTC; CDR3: CASSQVVAGGGEQYF
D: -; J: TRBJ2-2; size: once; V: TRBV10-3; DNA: TGTGCCATCAGTGAGTCTATGGGGGAGCTGTTTTTT; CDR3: CAISESMGELFF
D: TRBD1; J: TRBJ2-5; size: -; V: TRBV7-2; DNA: TGTGCCAGCAGCTTAGTTACAGGGGCTGGGGAGACCCAGTACTTC; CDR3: CASSLVTGAGETQYF
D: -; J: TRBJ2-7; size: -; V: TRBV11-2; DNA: TGTGCCAGCAGCTTTCCGGGGTACGAGCAGTACTTC; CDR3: CASSFPGYEQYF
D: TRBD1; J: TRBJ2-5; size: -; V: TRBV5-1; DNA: TGCGCCAGCAGCCCTGGGACAGCTGGCTACCAAGAGACCCAGTACTTC; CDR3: CASSPGTAGYQETQYF
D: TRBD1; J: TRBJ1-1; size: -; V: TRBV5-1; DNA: TGCGCCAGCAGCCTCGGGACAGGGCGGAACACTGAAGCTTTCTTT; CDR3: CASSLGTGRNTEAFF
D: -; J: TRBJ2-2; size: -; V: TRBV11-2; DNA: TGTGCCAGCAGCACCTTTACCACCGGGGAGCTGTTTTTT; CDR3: CASSTFTTGELFF
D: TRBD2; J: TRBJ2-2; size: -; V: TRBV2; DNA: TGTGCCAGCAGTGAGGGAGGGGACGGGGAGCTGTTTTTT; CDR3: CASSEGGDGELFF
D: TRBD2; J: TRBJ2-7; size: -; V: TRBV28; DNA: TGTGCCAGCCGGACTAGCGGGAGGGAGGTCCGCGAGCAGTACTTC; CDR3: CASRTSGREVREQYF
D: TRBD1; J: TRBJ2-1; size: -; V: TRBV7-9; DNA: TGTGCCAGCAGCTACGGCCCAGGGGGTTTAGAGCAGTTCTTC; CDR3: CASSYGPGGLEQFF